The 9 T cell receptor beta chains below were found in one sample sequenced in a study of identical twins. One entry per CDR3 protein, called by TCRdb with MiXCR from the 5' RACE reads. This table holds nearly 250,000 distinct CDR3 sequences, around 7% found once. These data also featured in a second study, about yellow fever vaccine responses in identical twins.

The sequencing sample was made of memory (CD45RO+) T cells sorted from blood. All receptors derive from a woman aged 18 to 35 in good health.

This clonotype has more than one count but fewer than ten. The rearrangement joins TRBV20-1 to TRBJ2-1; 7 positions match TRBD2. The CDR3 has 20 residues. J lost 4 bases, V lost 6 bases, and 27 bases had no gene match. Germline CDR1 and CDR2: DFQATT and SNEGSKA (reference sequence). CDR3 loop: CSAAIRSPLRGGPIYNEQFF. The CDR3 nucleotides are TGCAGTGCCGCGATACGATCCCCCTTGAGGGGAGGGCCAATTTACAATGAGCAGTTCTTC.

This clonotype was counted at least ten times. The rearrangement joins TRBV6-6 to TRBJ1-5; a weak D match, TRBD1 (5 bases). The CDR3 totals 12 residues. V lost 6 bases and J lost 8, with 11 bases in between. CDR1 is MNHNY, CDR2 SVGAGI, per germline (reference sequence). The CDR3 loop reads CASRAGEEPQHF. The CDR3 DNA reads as TGTGCCAGCAGGGCGGGGGAAGAGCCCCAGCATTTT.

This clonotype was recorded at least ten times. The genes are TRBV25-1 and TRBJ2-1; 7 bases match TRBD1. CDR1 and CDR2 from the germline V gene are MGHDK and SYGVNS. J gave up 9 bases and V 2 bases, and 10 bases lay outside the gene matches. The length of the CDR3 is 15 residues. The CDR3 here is CASSEIDRDSSEQFF. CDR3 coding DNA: TGTGCCAGCAGTGAAATCGACCGGGACAGTAGTGAGCAGTTCTTC.

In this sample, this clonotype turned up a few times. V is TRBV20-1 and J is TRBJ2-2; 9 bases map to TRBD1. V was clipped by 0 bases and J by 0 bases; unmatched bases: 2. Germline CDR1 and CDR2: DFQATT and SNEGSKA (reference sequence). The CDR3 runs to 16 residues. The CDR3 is CSAREQGASNTGELFF. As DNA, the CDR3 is TGCAGTGCTAGAGAACAGGGGGCTTCGAACACCGGGGAGCTGTTTTTT.

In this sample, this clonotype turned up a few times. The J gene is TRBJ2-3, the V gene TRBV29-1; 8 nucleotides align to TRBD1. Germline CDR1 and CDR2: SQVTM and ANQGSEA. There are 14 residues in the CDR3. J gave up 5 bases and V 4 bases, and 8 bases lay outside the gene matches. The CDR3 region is CSVVQGAGGDTQYF. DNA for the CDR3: TGCAGCGTTGTCCAGGGGGCGGGTGGAGATACGCAGTATTTT.

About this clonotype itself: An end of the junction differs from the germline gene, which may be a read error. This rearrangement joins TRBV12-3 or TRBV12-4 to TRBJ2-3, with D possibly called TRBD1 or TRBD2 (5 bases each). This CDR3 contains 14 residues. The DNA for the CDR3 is TGTGCCAGCAGTGGAGGACACAGCACATATACGCAGTATTTT. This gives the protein CASSGGHSTYTQYF.

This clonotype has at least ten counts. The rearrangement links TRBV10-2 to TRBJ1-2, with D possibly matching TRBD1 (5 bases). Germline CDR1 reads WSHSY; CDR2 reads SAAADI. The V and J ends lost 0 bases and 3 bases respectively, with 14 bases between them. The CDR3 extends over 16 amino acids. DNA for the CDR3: TGCGCCAGCAGTGAGTCGTCCCAAGGGGCGTACTATGGCTACACCTTC. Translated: CASSESSQGAYYGYTF.

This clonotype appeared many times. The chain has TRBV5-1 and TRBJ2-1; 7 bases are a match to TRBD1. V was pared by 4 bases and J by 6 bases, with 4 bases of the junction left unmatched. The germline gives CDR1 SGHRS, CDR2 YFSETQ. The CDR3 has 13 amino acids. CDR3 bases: TGCGCCAGCAGCAGGGACAGCCGCAATGAGCAGTTCTTC. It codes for CASSRDSRNEQFF. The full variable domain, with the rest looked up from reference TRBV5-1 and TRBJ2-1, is KAGVTQTPRYLIKTRGQQVTLSCSPISGHRSVSWYQQTPGQGLQFLFEYFSETQRNKGNFPGRFSGRQFSNSRSEMNVSTLELGDSALYLCASSRDSRNEQFFGPGTRLTVL.

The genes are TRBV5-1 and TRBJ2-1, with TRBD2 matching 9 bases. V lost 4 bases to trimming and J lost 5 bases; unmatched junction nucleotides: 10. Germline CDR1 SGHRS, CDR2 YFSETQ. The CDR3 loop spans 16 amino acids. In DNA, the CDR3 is TGCGCCAGCAGCCCCTCCGGCGGGGGGGCCCACAATGAGCAGTTCTTC. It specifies CASSPSGGGAHNEQFF.